The present TCR beta chain was sequenced within a study of cytomegalovirus exposure and HLA in healthy donors. Findings of the study overall: Association with HLA alleles at 0.05 false discovery rate was found for about 17,000 TCR beta sequences in a later analysis. Researchers counted around 180 TCR beta chains as cytomegalovirus-associated. Clonal expansion was found to be greater in HLA-associated TCR beta chains than in equally common others in a later analysis. The dataset shows that most TCR sequences were rare, while some public TCRs occurred in many donors.

In the PCR, 60 Vbeta and 13 Jbeta primers were used. Only in-frame clones appear in the TCRdb table, and some are missing; sequencing was by immunoSEQ multiplex PCR. Here the sample spans 130,000 or so clones, over 75% being singletons. The CDR3 contains 14 residues. Germline CDR1 is MNHEY and CDR2 is SVGAGI. Points on this clone: Its specificity is unknown. At one boundary the junction diverges from the germline segment, which might be a read error. Other DNA sequences in this sample translate to the same CDR3.

The sample comprised PBMCs. The TCR sequence derives from a man aged 25 to 40 in good health and CMV-seronegative. This rearrangement joins TRBV6-5 to TRBJ1-6; 8 positions agree with TRBD1. In nucleotides, the CDR3 is TGTGCCAGCAGTTGGGACAGGCCTAATTCCCCCCTCCACTTT. Protein product: CASSWDRPNSPLHF.